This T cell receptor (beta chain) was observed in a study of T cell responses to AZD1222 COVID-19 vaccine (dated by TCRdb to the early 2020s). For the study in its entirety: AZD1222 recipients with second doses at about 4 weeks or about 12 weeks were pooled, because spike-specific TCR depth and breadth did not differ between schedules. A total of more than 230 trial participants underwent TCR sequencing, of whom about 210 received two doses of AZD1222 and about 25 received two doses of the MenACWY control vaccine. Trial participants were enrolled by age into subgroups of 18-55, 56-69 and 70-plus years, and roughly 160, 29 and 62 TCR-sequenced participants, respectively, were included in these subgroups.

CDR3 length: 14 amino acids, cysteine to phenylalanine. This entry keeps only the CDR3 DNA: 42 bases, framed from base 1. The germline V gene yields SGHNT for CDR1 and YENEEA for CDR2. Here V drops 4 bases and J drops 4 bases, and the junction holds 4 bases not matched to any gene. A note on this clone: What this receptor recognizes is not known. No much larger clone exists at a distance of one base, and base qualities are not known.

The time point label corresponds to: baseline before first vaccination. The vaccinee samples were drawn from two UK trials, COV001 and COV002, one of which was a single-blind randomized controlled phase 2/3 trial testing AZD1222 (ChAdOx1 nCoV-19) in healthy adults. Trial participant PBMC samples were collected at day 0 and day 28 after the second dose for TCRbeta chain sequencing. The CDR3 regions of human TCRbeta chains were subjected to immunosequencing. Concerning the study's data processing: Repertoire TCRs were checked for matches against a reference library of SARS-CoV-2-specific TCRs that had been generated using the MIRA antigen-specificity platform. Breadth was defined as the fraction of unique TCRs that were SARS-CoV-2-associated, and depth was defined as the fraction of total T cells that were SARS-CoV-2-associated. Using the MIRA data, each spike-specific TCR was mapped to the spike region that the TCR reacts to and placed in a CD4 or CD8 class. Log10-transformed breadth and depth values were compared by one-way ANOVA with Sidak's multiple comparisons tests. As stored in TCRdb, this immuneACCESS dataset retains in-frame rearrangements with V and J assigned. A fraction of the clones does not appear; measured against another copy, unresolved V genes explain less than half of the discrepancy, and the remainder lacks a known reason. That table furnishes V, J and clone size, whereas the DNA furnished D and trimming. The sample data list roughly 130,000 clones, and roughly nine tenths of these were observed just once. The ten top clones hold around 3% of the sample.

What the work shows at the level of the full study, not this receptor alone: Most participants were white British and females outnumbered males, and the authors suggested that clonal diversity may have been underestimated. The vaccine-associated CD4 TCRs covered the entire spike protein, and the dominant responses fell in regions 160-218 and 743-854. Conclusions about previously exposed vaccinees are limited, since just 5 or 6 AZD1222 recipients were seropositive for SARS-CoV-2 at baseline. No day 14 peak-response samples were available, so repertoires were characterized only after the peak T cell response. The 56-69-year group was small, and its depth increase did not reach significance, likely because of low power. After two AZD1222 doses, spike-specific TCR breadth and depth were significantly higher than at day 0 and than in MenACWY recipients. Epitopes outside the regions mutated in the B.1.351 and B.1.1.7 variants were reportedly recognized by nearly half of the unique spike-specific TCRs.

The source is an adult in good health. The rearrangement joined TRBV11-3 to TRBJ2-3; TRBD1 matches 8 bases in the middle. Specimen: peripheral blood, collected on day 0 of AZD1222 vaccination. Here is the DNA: TGTGCCAGCAGCTCGGCAGGGGGCCCAGATACGCAGTATTTT. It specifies CASSSAGGPDTQYF.